Here is one T cell receptor beta chain with its context. The antigen it binds to is not known. Base qualities are not at hand, and no much larger clone is one base apart. TCRbeta CDR3 sequencing was performed on sorted unstimulated T cells and on proliferating T cells recovered from mixed lymphocyte reactions. Fresh whole blood from about 9 HLA-typed healthy donors was used as the source from which PBMCs were isolated. Unstimulated CD4+ regulatory T cells were FACS-sorted to map the origin of alloreactive clones. The data were taken from a study of siplizumab effects on memory and regulatory T cells (dated by TCRdb to between 2019 and 2020). In the study overall: The effect of the anti-CD2 antibody siplizumab on alloreactive T-cell subsets was examined in allogeneic mixed lymphocyte reactions constructed from human PBMCs.

Trimming costs V 5 bases and J 2 bases, and their ends lie 9 bases apart. CDR1 and CDR2 are drawn from the germline V gene: MGHDK, SYGVNS. There are 13 amino acids in the CDR3, from cysteine to phenylalanine inclusive. The retained sequence is limited to the CDR3, 39 bases, with the frame set at the first base. The full study reports these points: The cumulative frequency of alloreactive sequences traceable to unstimulated CD4+ memory T cells was significantly reduced by siplizumab. Whether proliferating Tregs from siplizumab cultures actually had suppressive function was not functionally confirmed. In reactions with siplizumab, an average of about 69% of mappable alloreactive CD4+ clones were Treg-derived, compared with roughly 26% in control reactions. Unstimulated naive T cells appeared to be more diverse than memory T cells, and naive cells seemed to make a substantial contribution to the alloresponse. Because sequences at frequencies below about 10^-5 were poorly captured, only a minor fraction of alloreactive clones could be mapped back to unstimulated subsets. A naive or memory phenotype could not be assigned to roughly 75-96% of proliferating CD4+ or CD8+ clones.

The library was generated by the immunoSEQ multiplex PCR assay. The deep sequencing platform assayed some 90,000 TCR templates per sample. Genomic DNA extracted from sorted T cells was the material used for TCRbeta CDR3 sequencing. The source study handled its data this way. The R programming language was used for the clonal analysis of the TCRbeta CDR3 data. Unstimulated samples were compared with post-reaction CFSE-low samples to define alloreactive CD4+ and CD8+ clones. Regulatory or non-regulatory origin was assigned to alloreactive CD4+ clones by matching of sequences to sorted unstimulated Treg and non-Treg repertoires. TCRdb mirrors the immuneACCESS table, restricted to in-frame sequences. Some clones are absent from its copies; in checked studies, under half trace to an unresolved V gene, and the reason for the others is unknown. V, J and clone size reflect that table, while D and trimming were determined from the DNA. In all, the sample holds approximately 100,000 clones, and about 92% of those were seen once. Around 0.68% of the sample is held by the ten biggest clonotypes.

Rearrangement joined TRBV25-1 to TRBJ1-2; the D gene cannot be resolved reliably. Sequenced sample: Tregs sorted from blood. This sequence originates from a human donor in good health. The CDR3 has the sequence CASSQTANYGYTF. The DNA reads TGTGCCAGCAGTCAAACAGCGAACTATGGCTACACCTTC.